This entry is about one T cell receptor beta chain. These data come from a study of blood T cell repertoires in COVID-19. Study context: COVID-19 samples collected from the United States, Italy and Spain covered acute and convalescent phases.

Source study methods: The authors estimated nucleated cell counts from reference gene primer amplification. Assay used: immunoSEQ multiplex PCR; TCRdb lists only in-frame clones, some missing. The DNA was the basis for D and trimming; V, J and clone size are from that table. The sample comprises tens of thousands of clones, more than 75% of which are singletons, and roughly 27% rests with the top ten. Trimming cost V 1 base and J 1 base, with 7 bases left between them. From germline, CDR1 is MGHRA and CDR2 YSYEKL. This CDR3 has 14 residues. The clonotype was recovered from a human donor in a cohort sampled during active COVID-19. The V call is TRBV4-1, the J call TRBJ1-2; D might be TRBD1 (5 bases). Sequenced material: peripheral blood. The CDR3 DNA sequence: TGCGCCAGCAGCCAAGGGGGGGGTAACTATGGCTACACCTTC. Translated: CASSQGGGNYGYTF.